This TCR beta chain was identified in a study of T cell responses to AZD1222 COVID-19 vaccine. Data came from immunoSEQ multiplex PCR; TCRdb stores just in-frame clones and leaves some out. The sample records hundreds of thousands of clones, about 92% being singletons. The V segment lost 5 bases and the J segment 4 bases; nucleotides outside the gene matches: 3. This CDR3 region has 13 residues. This sequence originates from an adult in good health. This chain connects TRBV12-3 or TRBV12-4 to TRBJ2-7; 9 bases are a match to TRBD2. The sequencing here drew on peripheral blood, taken on day 0 of MenACWY control vaccination. This chain's CDR3 is CASSAGLAYEQYF. For the CDR3, the DNA is TGTGCCAGCAGTGCGGGACTAGCTTACGAGCAGTACTTC.